This T cell receptor (beta chain) is from a study of cytomegalovirus exposure and HLA in healthy donors (TCRdb year 2017). With respect to the entire study: According to an earlier analysis of several hundred of the donors, about 190 million T cells yielded 90 million to 140 million unique TCR beta sequences and 276 Gb of sequence data. Of the roughly 400 genotyped donors, over 65% fell in the genetic ancestry cluster associated with self-reported Caucasian donors. Donor age, sex, ethnicity and CMV serostatus were compiled alongside the repertoire data. A later genetic analysis used genome-wide SNP genotypes for about 60% of the roughly 670 donors, treating that subset as a discovery cohort. The T cell repertoires of some 700 subjects were profiled by immunosequencing and related to cytomegalovirus serostatus. Across 300 to 400 genotyped donors of the cohort, an average of about 250,000 unique TCR beta nucleotide sequences per donor were sequenced, and 15% to 20% of those sequences were non-productive. The number of donors typed differed by locus, with roughly 620-630 for A, B, C, DRB1 and DQB1, more than 500 for DQA1, some 570 for DPA1, and over 400 for DPB1. Roughly 300 gigabases of sequencing data and about 92 million unique TCR sequences made up an early release that covered roughly 670 HLA-typed donors. HLA typing included class I and class II loci at four-digit resolution. High-throughput TCR immunosequencing, statistical association of individual TCRs with disease status, and machine learning were combined to predict cytomegalovirus infection status. Every discovery cohort repertoire had been produced on one sequencing platform. The later analysis used no new phenotypic data to find candidate immune exposures, relying instead on TCR beta sequences and their occurrence across donors. Because of strong linkage in the cohort, a few DR-DQ haplotypes were treated as single units for association and clustering. In a later analysis, previously published TCR beta repertoires from 670 or so donors were re-analyzed and high-resolution HLA genotyping was added so that TCR occurrence patterns could be studied. The study aimed to test whether signatures of past pathogen exposure could be identified by cataloging public T cell receptors. A separate validation cohort of roughly 130 different subjects was used in addition to the roughly 640-subject first cohort. To decide whether each TCR beta V gene segment behaved as functional or pseudogenic, an earlier analysis of fewer than 750 of the donors relied on high-throughput TCR beta sequencing.

Reading the germline V gene gives CDR1 SNHLY and CDR2 FYNNEI. The junction shows trimming of 0 bases on V and 3 bases on J, and the gene matches do not reach 2 bases of it. The CDR3, from cysteine to phenylalanine, totals 15 residues. Left in the record is the CDR3 DNA by itself, 45 bases read in frame from the first base. A word on this clone: Which antigen it targets is not known. No base quality information exists; no much larger clone differs at one position.

The cohort consisted of 600 or so healthy bone marrow donors. All cohort members were sampled while nominally healthy, although unrecorded immune exposures were likely present. The donor tested CMV seronegative and was one of the 352 seronegative cohort members. A peripheral blood sample was collected from each donor, and TCR beta sequencing was performed on peripheral blood mononuclear cells. Genomic DNA extraction from the blood cell samples was performed with the Qiagen DNeasy Blood Extraction Kit. Receptors were amplified or captured by the immunoSEQ multiplex PCR assay. A mixture of 60 forward primers for TCR Vbeta segments and 13 reverse primers for TCR Jbeta segments was used in the multiplex PCR. A multiplex PCR assay on genomic DNA amplified the CDR3 region of rearranged TCR beta genes. Amplified TCR beta libraries were sequenced as 87-base-pair reads on the Illumina HiSeq System. Regarding the original processing steps: A later analysis counted about 80 million unique TCR beta chains across the 690 or so repertoires, and roughly 10 million of these chains were shared by at least two donors. A nearest-neighbor algorithm error-corrected the raw reads and collapsed the reads into unique sequences, merging closely related sequences to remove PCR and sequencing errors. Alignment of CDR3 sequences to IMGT reference sequences was used to assign V, D and J gene segments. Each retained sequence needed at least a six-nucleotide match to both a V gene segment and a J gene segment. Rearrangements were called productive when the CDR3 lacked stop codons and stayed in frame with V and J; all others were non-productive. CDR3 was defined according to IMGT convention as the region running from the second conserved V-encoded cysteine to the conserved J-encoded phenylalanine. Sequences without an unambiguous match to a single V gene segment were excluded from the earlier analysis of 450 to 650 of the donors. In an earlier analysis of several hundred of the donors, a V segment was called functional when productive rearrangements were above 56.7%, and segregating when the standard deviation between donors exceeded 5%. A statistical classification framework was built to diagnose cytomegalovirus status from the catalog of TCR beta chain sequences. In a later analysis, TCR nucleotide sequences were compared against IMGT/GENE-DB human TR gene sequences so that V and J genes could be assigned. Using the TCRdist pipeline, a later analysis assigned CDR3 sequences along with most-parsimonious VDJ recombination scenarios. In a later analysis, each TCR beta chain was defined by its CDR3 amino acid sequence together with its V-gene family, and reads lacking a unique V-gene family were excluded. To address suspected cross-contamination and a sequencing artifact, a later analysis removed 550 to 750 highly shared, low-generation-probability nucleotide sequences. For each public chain, a later analysis derived a clonal expansion index from normalized ranks of inferred template counts within each repertoire. In a later analysis, generation probabilities were computed using a VDJ recombination model fitted to out-of-frame rearrangements, and the results were checked against IGoR. In a later analysis, hypergeometric tests were used to score TCR-TCR, TCR-HLA and TCR-CMV co-occurrence, with a repertoire-size bias correction applied to TCR pairs. A later analysis estimated false discovery rates by permuting HLA or CMV assignments 20 times. In a later analysis, co-occurring TCRs were grouped using DBSCAN, and TCRdist sequence similarity was added for clustering within HLA-allele-positive subsets. Co-occurrence clustering excluded repertoires with fewer than 30,000 or more than 120,000 public chains, plus five with anomalous nucleotide sharing. The clones in this table, taken by TCRdb from immuneACCESS, are in-frame only. Not every clone is retained; where verified, under half of the shortfall comes from an unresolved V gene, and the cause of the rest is unknown. The DNA was the basis for D and trimming; V, J and clone size are from that table. The table for this sample lists some 150,000 clones; approximately 81% of them were counted only once. About 2% of the sample comes from the top ten.

What the study reported, not specific to this receptor: The study gave a list of under 200 TCR beta chains associated with cytomegalovirus. In an earlier analysis of some 550 of the donors, most TCR beta V segments were observed in productive rearrangements about 87% or about 30% of the time, broadly matching IMGT annotations. The cohort was sequenced for TCR beta chains only, and without alpha or paired-chain data the features that could be detected were limited. Three of the identified cytomegalovirus-associated TCR beta chains were confirmed in vitro to be specific for cytomegalovirus antigens. In a later analysis, HLA-associated TCR beta chains were found to be more clonally expanded and to have lower generation probabilities than equally common non-associated chains. Immune exposure information for the cohort was limited to CMV serostatus. According to a later analysis, parvovirus B19, influenza, CMV and Epstein-Barr virus appeared linked to several top co-occurrence clusters. In both the original and validation cohorts, the classifier was reported to diagnose cytomegalovirus status with high specificity and sensitivity. The authors suggested that the approach could potentially be generalized to other disease states and immunological phenotypes. Because counts were too low, roughly 16 rarely observed V segments, including chromosome 9 orphons, were excluded from the earlier analysis of a few hundred of the donors. Linkage disequilibrium might explain the correlated functional status among segregating V segments, but an unknown experimental factor could not be ruled out. A later genetic analysis reported fewer N-insertions in productive TCRs among donors in an Asian-associated ancestry cluster than the roughly 700-donor mean. Most CMV-associated TCR beta chains appeared to be HLA-restricted in a later analysis, and the HLA associations seemed to be driven largely by CMV exposure. Assigning TCR associations to individual alleles was difficult when HLA alleles, especially DR and DQ, strongly co-occurred. A group of highly shared sequence variants was considered likely to be a technical artifact of the sequencing pipeline. A later analysis associated about 16,000 TCR beta sequences with specific HLA alleles at a false discovery rate of 0.05. In a later genetic analysis, a missense DCLRE1C variant was associated with V-gene and J-gene trimming of TCR beta chains, and the association was replicated in an independent cohort. Some IMGT-functional V segments, including TRBV6-2 and TRBV6-3, could not be told apart with the 87-base-pair reads, so those segments were excluded. A further reported finding was that TCR beta sequences accurately predicted the HLA-A and HLA-B alleles for most subjects in the first cohort. Because HLA typing was unavailable for some donors at each locus, only the typed subset was used in association tests. While some public TCRs were present in many individuals, most TCR sequences turned up only very rarely across donors. The presence/absence analyses assumed that sequencing depth was roughly uniform across donors, and that assumption may not be true. A later analysis found that TCR association rates varied across HLA loci, with DRB1 alleles showing the most associated TCRs and HLA-C alleles the fewest.

Sequenced: PBMCs. The sequence was collected from a woman aged 45-65 years in good health and CMV-seronegative. The chain is made from TRBV2 and TRBJ2-5, and TRBD1 matches 9 of the central bases. Here is the DNA: TGTGCCAGCAGTGAAGCGGACAGGGGAGAAGAGACCCAGTACTTC. This sequence encodes CASSEADRGEETQYF.